This entry describes one TCR beta chain. Its antigen is not identified. The record originates from a study of cytomegalovirus exposure and HLA in healthy donors. Overall study findings and caveats: In a later analysis, compared with equally common non-associated chains, HLA-associated beta chains were more expanded. Reportedly, a later analysis found an Asian-associated ancestry cluster had fewer N-insertions than the approximately 670-donor mean. Productive rates of about 90% or about 30% were seen for most TCR beta V segments in an earlier analysis.

The PCR employed 60 Vbeta primers together with 13 Jbeta primers. Original data processing: The count from a later analysis was tens of millions of unique TCR beta chains, around 10 million of them shared. This table comes from immunoSEQ multiplex PCR, and its TCRdb copy is limited to in-frame clones, with some not included. V and J calls and clone size are as listed in that table; D and trimming were resolved from the DNA. The sample data list some 120,000 clones. J gave up 4 bases and V 0 bases, and 8 bases lay outside the gene matches. The CDR3 sequence is 16 residues long. The V gene's germline CDR1 is SGHAT and CDR2 FQNNGV.

The clonotype originates from a man in his forties in good health and CMV-seronegative. Sequencing was done on a sample of PBMCs. The chain uses TRBV11-2 and TRBJ2-7; 8 bases fit TRBD2. The CDR3 region has the DNA TGTGCCAGCAGCTTAGATCCGGGACTAGACTTATACGAGCAGTACTTC. This codes for CASSLDPGLDLYEQYF.